The 23 T cell receptor beta chains below come from one sample, sequenced in a study of T-cell memory formation after mild COVID-19. TCRdb passed the 5' RACE reads through MiXCR, listing each CDR3 protein once. The top ten hold 8.5% to 10% of the sample, which has around 420,000 distinct CDR3 sequences, 20% to 30% seen once. The sample comprised PBMCs or a T cell subset sorted from them (not recorded which). Source of these receptors: an adult woman who had mild COVID-19 (a few samples of this study predate the infection). Cell type and time point are not known.

This clonotype was seen at least ten times. This rearrangement joins TRBV6-1 to TRBJ1-2; TRBD1 matches 9 bases. The CDR3 is 13 amino acids. Unmatched junction bases numbered 3, after V lost 6 bases and J lost 4 bases. CDR1 MNHNS and CDR2 SASEGT come from the germline V gene. The CDR3 loop reads CASRSTGGYGYTF. The CDR3, as DNA: TGTGCCAGCAGGTCGACAGGGGGCTATGGCTACACCTTC.

This chain connects TRBV5-1 to TRBJ2-1, with 10 bases matching TRBD2. V trimming: 6 bases; J trimming: 9 bases; junction bases outside the gene matches: 6. The CDR3 sequence is 13 residues long. Germline V gives CDR1 SGHRS, CDR2 YFSETQ. CDR3 DNA sequence: TGCGCCAGCAACCTTAGCGGGAGGACTGAGCAGTTCTTC. It specifies CASNLSGRTEQFF. The variable domain in full, with the rest retrieved from reference TRBV5-1 and TRBJ2-1, is KAGVTQTPRYLIKTRGQQVTLSCSPISGHRSVSWYQQTPGQGLQFLFEYFSETQRNKGNFPGRFSGRQFSNSRSEMNVSTLELGDSALYLCASNLSGRTEQFFGPGTRLTVL.

The chain uses TRBV5-1 and TRBJ1-1; D perhaps matches TRBD1 (6 bases). Per the germline V gene, CDR1 is SGHRS and CDR2 is YFSETQ. This CDR3 has 14 amino acids. Trimming stripped 0 bases from V and 9 bases from J, with 15 bases between. This CDR3 is CASSLEAGHAQAFF. The DNA for the CDR3 is TGCGCCAGCAGCTTGGAAGCGGGACACGCCCAAGCTTTCTTT.

The chain is built from TRBV29-1 and TRBJ2-5, with no clear D. Trimming cost V 3 bases and J 1 base, with 9 bases left between them. CDR1 SQVTM and CDR2 ANQGSEA come from the germline V gene. The CDR3 contains 13 residues. The CDR3 DNA follows: TGCAGCGTTGATTCGGCCTTCCAAGAGACCCAGTACTTC. This gives the protein CSVDSAFQETQYF.

Only a few counts were recorded for this clonotype. The rearrangement links TRBV20-1 to TRBJ2-5; D call uncertain. CDR1 and CDR2 from the germline V gene are DFQATT and SNEGSKA (reference sequence). This CDR3 is built from 14 residues. Trimming took 0 bases from V and 1 from J, leaving 9 bases between them. CDR3 region: CSARDLGFQETQYF. CDR3 nucleotides: TGCAGTGCTAGAGATCTCGGGTTCCAAGAGACCCAGTACTTC.

Here the CDR3 DNA reads TGTGCCAGCAGCCCTAGGTTCGGTAGCACTGAAGCTTTCTTT. Translating it yields CASSPRFGSTEAFF. The chain joins TRBV3-1 to TRBJ1-1; D gene ambiguous. Per the germline V gene, CDR1 is LGHDT and CDR2 is YNNKEL (reference sequence). The CDR3 has 14 amino acids. V was shortened by 4 bases and J by 4 bases, with 13 bases between the two germline ends.

The V and J genes are TRBV30 and TRBJ1-2; D uncertain. The CDR3 sequence is 12 residues long. V was cut by 4 bases and J by 8 bases, with 14 bases left in between. Germline V gives CDR1 GTSNPN, CDR2 SVGIG (reference sequence). CDR3 sequence: CAWKLWVRGYTF. The CDR3 DNA reads TGTGCCTGGAAATTATGGGTCCGCGGCTACACCTTC.

This clonotype was seen just once. The chain combines TRBV5-1 with TRBJ2-2, with no clear D. Trimming stripped 1 base from V and 0 bases from J, with 10 bases between. The CDR3 consists of 16 residues. Germline CDR1 SGHRS, CDR2 YFSETQ. CDR3 sequence (DNA): TGCGCCAGCAGCTTGACGGTGGGGTCGAACACCGGGGAGCTGTTTTTT. Translation: CASSLTVGSNTGELFF.

This rearrangement joins TRBV15 to TRBJ2-1; a possible D gene is TRBD2 (6 bases). Deletions cut 2 bases from V and 0 bases from J, with 11 bases between. Germline loops: CDR1 LNHNV, CDR2 YYDKDF (reference sequence). The CDR3 contains 16 residues. The CDR3 DNA is TGTGCCACCAGCAGATCCGGGGGAAACTCCTACAATGAGCAGTTCTTC. It yields the protein CATSRSGGNSYNEQFF.

The table lists this clonotype with a few counts. V usage is TRBV7-3 and J usage is TRBJ1-1; no clear D. The CDR3 is 16 residues long. The germline V gene encodes CDR1 SGHTA and CDR2 FQGTGA. V was pared by 2 bases and J by 3 bases, with 16 bases between. The CDR3 sequence is CASSLVTLGVHTEAFF. CDR3 nucleotides: TGTGCCAGCAGCTTAGTCACACTGGGTGTGCACACTGAAGCTTTCTTT.

The chain is built from TRBV29-1 and TRBJ1-1; D gene ambiguous. Germline V gives CDR1 SQVTM, CDR2 ANQGSEA. The ends were cut back, 0 bases at V and 6 bases at J, with 11 bases in the middle. This CDR3 is built from 13 residues. This CDR3 reads CSVEEAGEAEAFF. The CDR3 nucleotides read TGCAGCGTTGAAGAAGCGGGCGAGGCTGAAGCTTTCTTT.

The chain uses TRBV7-2 and TRBJ1-1, with a weak D call TRBD1 (5 bases). Germline V gene data show CDR1 as SGHTA and CDR2 as FQGNSA. The CDR3 runs 17 residues. With 5 bases removed from V and 1 base from J, the gap between germline ends came to 20 bases. This chain's CDR3 is CASSVRTRRGANTEAFF. The CDR3 region has the DNA TGTGCCAGCAGCGTTAGGACCCGGAGAGGGGCGAACACTGAAGCTTTCTTT.

The V and J genes are TRBV29-1 and TRBJ2-7; TRBD1 matches at 8 bases. J lost 3 bases, V lost 3 bases, and 4 bases had no gene match. CDR3 length: 13 amino acids. From germline, CDR1 is SQVTM and CDR2 ANQGSEA. The CDR3 nucleotides are TGCAGCGTTGAGGGGACAGGAGGCTACGAGCAGTACTTC. It yields the protein CSVEGTGGYEQYF.

The chain combines TRBV29-1 with TRBJ2-3; 10 nucleotides agree with TRBD2. CDR1 and CDR2 (germline): SQVTM, ANQGSEA. This CDR3 region has 15 residues. V lost 4 bases, J lost 1 base, and 5 bases stayed unmatched. This CDR3 reads CSVVGAGGGTDTQYF. For the CDR3, the DNA is TGCAGCGTTGTGGGAGCGGGAGGGGGCACAGATACGCAGTATTTT.

This clonotype was observed a few times. CDR3 amino acids: CAWSSQGAGDGYTF. CDR3 nucleotides: TGTGCCTGGAGTTCCCAGGGGGCGGGTGATGGCTACACCTTC. This sequence joins TRBV30 and TRBJ1-2; 8 bases align to TRBD1. Germline lookup yields CDR1 GTSNPN and CDR2 SVGIG (reference sequence). V shed 2 bases and J 6 bases; nucleotides not matched to a gene: 8. CDR3 length: 14 residues.

This clonotype was seen a single time. V usage is TRBV20-1 and J usage is TRBJ2-7; 7 positions agree with TRBD2. V dropped 2 bases and J dropped 6; count of bases not matched to a gene: 7. This CDR3 has 13 amino acids. Germline assignment: CDR1 DFQATT and CDR2 SNEGSKA (reference sequence). The CDR3 bases are TGCAGTGCTAGAAAAGCGGGAAGCCGCGAGCAGTACTTC. Protein product: CSARKAGSREQYF.

This chain connects TRBV4-2 to TRBJ2-1, with D perhaps matching TRBD1 or TRBD2 (5 bases each). In germline, CDR1 is LGHNA, CDR2 YNFKEQ. V shed 0 bases and J shed 7 bases, with 16 bases lying between them. The CDR3 consists of 16 residues. The CDR3 DNA reads as TGTGCCAGCAGCCAAGATTTCGGGACCCCGGGGAATGAGCAGTTCTTC. This translates into CASSQDFGTPGNEQFF.

This clonotype was observed a few times. This rearrangement joins TRBV12-3 or TRBV12-4 to TRBJ1-2, with TRBD1 as a possible D gene (6 bases). This CDR3 spans 13 amino acids. V was shortened by 7 bases and J by 4 bases, with 13 bases between the two germline ends. For the CDR3, the DNA is TGTGCCAGCAACCCAGGGGAGGGCTATGGCTACACCTTC. Amino acid sequence: CASNPGEGYGYTF.

V gene TRBV30 combines with J gene TRBJ2-5, with D possibly being TRBD1 or TRBD2 (6 bases each). The CDR3 contains 15 residues. The V and J ends lost 3 bases and 2 bases respectively, with 16 bases between them. CDR1 GTSNPN and CDR2 SVGIG come from the germline V gene (reference sequence). CDR3 DNA sequence: TGTGCCTGGAGGGGGGGCGCGACGGGACAAGAGACCCAGTACTTC. As protein: CAWRGGATGQETQYF.

The V gene is TRBV20-1, the J gene TRBJ2-3; TRBD1 agrees at 8 bases. The germline V gene has CDR1 DFQATT and CDR2 SNEGSKA (reference sequence). This CDR3 region has 14 residues. Germline trimming cut 6 bases from V and 6 bases from J; bases unmatched to any gene: 11. DNA for the CDR3: TGCAGTGCACACGGACAGGGTAGAATGGATACGCAGTATTTT. Translated, it gives CSAHGQGRMDTQYF.

The chain has TRBV20-1 and TRBJ2-7, with 7 bases aligning to TRBD1. J lost 7 bases, V lost 6 bases, and 15 bases had no gene match. Germline V lookup: CDR1 DFQATT, CDR2 SNEGSKA (reference sequence). The CDR3 loop spans 14 amino acids. The CDR3 protein is CSAPGEGASGEQYF. DNA for the CDR3: TGCAGTGCCCCCGGTGAGGGGGCGTCTGGGGAGCAGTACTTC.

This chain joins TRBV3-1 and TRBJ2-7; 7 positions match TRBD2. The CDR3 contains 16 residues. CDR1 is LGHDT and CDR2 is YNNKEL in the germline V gene (reference sequence). V trimming: 0 bases; J trimming: 4 bases; junction bases outside the gene matches: 9. The CDR3: CASSQDEGLAVYEQYF. The DNA for the CDR3 is TGTGCCAGCAGCCAAGATGAGGGGCTAGCGGTTTACGAGCAGTACTTC.

The CDR3 DNA sequence: TGTGCCACCAGCAGAGATAGGGGGCCGCTCGATACGCAGTATTTT. Protein sequence: CATSRDRGPLDTQYF. The V and J genes are TRBV15 and TRBJ2-3; 7 nucleotides line up with TRBD1. CDR1 is LNHNV, CDR2 YYDKDF, per germline (reference sequence). Trimming at V came to 0 bases and at J to 6 bases, leaving 6 bases not matched to a gene. This CDR3 has 15 amino acids.